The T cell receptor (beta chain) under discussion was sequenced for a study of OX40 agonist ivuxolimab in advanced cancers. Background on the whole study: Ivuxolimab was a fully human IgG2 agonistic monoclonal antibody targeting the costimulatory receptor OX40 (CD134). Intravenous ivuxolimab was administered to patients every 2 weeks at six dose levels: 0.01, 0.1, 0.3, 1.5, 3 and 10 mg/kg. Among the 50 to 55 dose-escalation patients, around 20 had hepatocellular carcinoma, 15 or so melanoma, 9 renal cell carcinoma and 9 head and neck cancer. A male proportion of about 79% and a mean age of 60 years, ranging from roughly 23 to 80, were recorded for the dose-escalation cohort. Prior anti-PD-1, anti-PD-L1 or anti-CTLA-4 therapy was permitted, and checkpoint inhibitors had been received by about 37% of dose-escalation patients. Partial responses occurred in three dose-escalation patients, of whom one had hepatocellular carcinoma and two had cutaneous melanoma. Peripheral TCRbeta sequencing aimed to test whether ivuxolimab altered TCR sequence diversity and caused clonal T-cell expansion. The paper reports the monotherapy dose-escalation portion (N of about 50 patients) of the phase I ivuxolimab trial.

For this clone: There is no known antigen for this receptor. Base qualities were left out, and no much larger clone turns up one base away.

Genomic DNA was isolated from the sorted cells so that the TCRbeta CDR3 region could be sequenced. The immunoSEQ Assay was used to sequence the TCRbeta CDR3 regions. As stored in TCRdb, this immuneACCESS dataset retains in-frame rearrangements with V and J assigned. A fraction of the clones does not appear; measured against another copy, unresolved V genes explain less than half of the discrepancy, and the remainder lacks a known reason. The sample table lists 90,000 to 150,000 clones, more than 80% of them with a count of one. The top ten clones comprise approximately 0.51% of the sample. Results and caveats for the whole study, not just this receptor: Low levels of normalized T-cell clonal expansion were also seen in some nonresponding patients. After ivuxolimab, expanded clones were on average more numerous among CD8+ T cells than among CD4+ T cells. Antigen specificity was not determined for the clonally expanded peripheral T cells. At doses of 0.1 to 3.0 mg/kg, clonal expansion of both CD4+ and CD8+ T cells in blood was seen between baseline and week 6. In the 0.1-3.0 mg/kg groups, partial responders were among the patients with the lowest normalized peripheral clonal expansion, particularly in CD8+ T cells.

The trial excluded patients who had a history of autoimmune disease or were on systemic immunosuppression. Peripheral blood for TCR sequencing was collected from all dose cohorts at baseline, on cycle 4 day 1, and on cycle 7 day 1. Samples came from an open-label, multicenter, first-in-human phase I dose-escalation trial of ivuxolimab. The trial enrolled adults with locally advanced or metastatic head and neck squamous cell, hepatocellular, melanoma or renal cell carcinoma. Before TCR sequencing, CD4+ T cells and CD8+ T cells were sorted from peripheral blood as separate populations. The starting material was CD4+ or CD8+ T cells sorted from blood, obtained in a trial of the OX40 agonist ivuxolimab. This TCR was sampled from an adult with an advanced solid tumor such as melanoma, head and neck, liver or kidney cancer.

Here the CDR3 is given as CASSQDSRGMSNQPQHF. Here is the DNA: TGTGCCAGCAGCCAAGATTCGCGGGGGATGAGCAATCAGCCCCAGCATTTT. This chain is built from TRBV4-2 and TRBJ1-5; TRBD1 is a weak D gene call, 5 bases matching. The CDR3 starts with the cysteine, ends with the phenylalanine, and has 17 residues. CDR3 DNA only is kept here, 51 bases in frame from base 1. Based on the germline V gene, the CDR1 and CDR2 sequences are LGHNA and YNFKEQ. V is cut by 0 bases and J by 1 base, and the space between the germline ends is 13 bases.